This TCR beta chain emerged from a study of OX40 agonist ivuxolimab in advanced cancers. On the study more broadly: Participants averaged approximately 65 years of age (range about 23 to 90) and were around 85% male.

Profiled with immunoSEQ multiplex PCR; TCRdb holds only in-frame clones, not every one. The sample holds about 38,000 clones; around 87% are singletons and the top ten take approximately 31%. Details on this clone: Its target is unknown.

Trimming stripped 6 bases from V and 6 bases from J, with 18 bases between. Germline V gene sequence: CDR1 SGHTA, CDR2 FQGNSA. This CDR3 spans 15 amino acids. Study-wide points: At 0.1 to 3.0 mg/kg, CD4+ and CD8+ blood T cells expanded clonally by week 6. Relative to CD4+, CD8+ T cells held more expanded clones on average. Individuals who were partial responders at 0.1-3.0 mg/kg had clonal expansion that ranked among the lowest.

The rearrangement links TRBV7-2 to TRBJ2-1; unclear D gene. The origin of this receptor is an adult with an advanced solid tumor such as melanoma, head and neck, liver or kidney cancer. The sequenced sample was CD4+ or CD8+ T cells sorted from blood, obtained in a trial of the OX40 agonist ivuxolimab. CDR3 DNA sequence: TGTGCCAGCAGTGATATGTCGGACGGCGGCAATGAGCAGTTCTTC. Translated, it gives CASSDMSDGGNEQFF.